The entry that follows covers one T cell receptor beta chain sequence. These data originate in a study of T cell responses to AZD1222 COVID-19 vaccine. Using immunoSEQ multiplex PCR, the repertoire was profiled, and TCRdb retains in-frame clones only, with some absent. This table holds 150,000 or so clones, about 89% found once. This CDR3 has 13 residues. Trimming at V came to 6 bases and at J to 3 bases, leaving 4 bases not matched to a gene. Germline values: CDR1 MNHEY, CDR2 SVGEGT. The source of this sequence is an adult in good health. The material sequenced was peripheral blood, taken on day 0 of AZD1222 vaccination. The J gene is TRBJ2-5, the V gene TRBV6-2 or TRBV6-3; 7 positions match TRBD1. The CDR3 DNA reads as TGTGCCAGCAGCCACCAGGGGGAAGAGACCCAGTACTTC. Its protein is CASSHQGEETQYF.